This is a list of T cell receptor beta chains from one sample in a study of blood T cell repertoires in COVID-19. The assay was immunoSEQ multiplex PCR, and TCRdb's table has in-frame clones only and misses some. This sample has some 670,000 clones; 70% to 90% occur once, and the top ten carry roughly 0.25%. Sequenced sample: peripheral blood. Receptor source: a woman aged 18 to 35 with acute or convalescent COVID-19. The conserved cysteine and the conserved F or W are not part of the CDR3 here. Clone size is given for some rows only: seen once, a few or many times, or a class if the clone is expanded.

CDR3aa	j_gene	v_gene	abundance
ASSSVASDRGYGYT	TRBJ1-2	TRBV11-2	-
ASLNRGTGELF	TRBJ2-2	TRBV19	-
ASSQTGEVSNQPQH	TRBJ1-5	TRBV4-1	-
ASSLDSAEAF	TRBJ1-1	TRBV5-1	-
ASSLNSLYGYT	TRBJ1-2	TRBV27	-
ASSSGQPRNTIY	TRBJ1-3	TRBV9	-
AWSVVGGYGYT	TRBJ1-2	TRBV30	-
ASSRPLYRGLGSGELF	TRBJ2-2	TRBV19	-
ASSVAGTGNTEAF	TRBJ1-1	TRBV5-6	-
ASSPEDSPYEQY	TRBJ2-7	TRBV18	-
ASSWRETLYGYT	TRBJ1-2	TRBV10-1	-
ASSQDPSSNQPQH	TRBJ1-5	TRBV4-1	-
ATGDRVYGYT	TRBJ1-2	TRBV19	-
ASSQEIGGAGELF	TRBJ2-2	TRBV4-2	once
ASSMRSYDEQF	TRBJ2-1	TRBV9	once
ASSLVVAPDTQY	TRBJ2-3	TRBV5-1	-
ASSQRRGNLREQY	TRBJ2-7	TRBV4-2	-
ASSELLLSGADYEQY	TRBJ2-7	TRBV6-1	-
ASSDRAYGYT	TRBJ1-2	TRBV6-5	-
ASSVGSAGRYEQY	TRBJ2-7	TRBV9	-
ASSEVGTSGGRYYNEQF	TRBJ2-1	TRBV7-3	-
AWSTGNYGYT	TRBJ1-2	TRBV30	-
ASSTRTDVSGANVLT	TRBJ2-6	TRBV21-1	-
ASSPREGALTYEQY	TRBJ2-7	TRBV7-9	-
ASSRGTGLGENEQY	TRBJ2-7	TRBV5-4	-
ASSQGDRERGGYT	TRBJ1-2	TRBV4-2	-
ASSLVRDNEQF	TRBJ2-1	TRBV5-1	-
ASSQAPIGQSYNEQF	TRBJ2-1	TRBV4-3	-
ASSQATSGGRDTGELF	TRBJ2-2	TRBV4-2	-
ASSYSRFPNQPQH	TRBJ1-5	TRBV6-5	-
ASKPSRNTNYGYT	TRBJ1-2	TRBV6-5	-
ASSEGGTTYNEQF	TRBJ2-1	TRBV25-1	-
ASSEALGAFEAF	TRBJ1-1	TRBV6-1	-
ATSRDPGDGYT	TRBJ1-2	TRBV15	-
ASRHRGPLAGNTIY	TRBJ1-3	TRBV2	-
ASSIVAGALTDTQY	TRBJ2-3	TRBV19	-
ASSQGEQGYGYT	TRBJ1-2	TRBV4-1	-
ASFPDRAAGQPQH	TRBJ1-5	TRBV2	once
ASTPTTSTDTQY	TRBJ2-3	TRBV6-5	few
ASRSMGGTEAF	TRBJ1-1	TRBV7-2	-
SARRAEGQF	TRBJ2-1	TRBV20-1	-
ASSSRTGSSGNTIY	TRBJ1-3	TRBV5-8	-
ASSYSKLENIQY	TRBJ2-4	TRBV6-6	-
ASSLGTGPYGYT	TRBJ1-2	TRBV7-2	-
SVARDSNYGYT	TRBJ1-2	TRBV29-1	-
ASTRRASQGYT	TRBJ1-2	TRBV12-3/TRBV12-4	-
ASSYRVPNTEAF	TRBJ1-1	TRBV19	once
ASSRGGETQY	TRBJ2-5	TRBV3-1/TRBV3-2	-
ALKAGGSSYEQY	TRBJ2-7	TRBV10-3	-
ASSDPVNGRGKETQY	TRBJ2-5	TRBV25-1	-
ASSDGQDTDTQY	TRBJ2-3	TRBV6-4	once
AISESEGFNEKLF	TRBJ1-4	TRBV10-3	-
ASSQGRTGSYGYT	TRBJ1-2	TRBV14	-